This is a list of T cell receptor beta chains from one sample in a study of graft-versus-host responses after intestinal transplantation. Sequenced by immunoSEQ multiplex PCR; TCRdb stores in-frame clones only, minus some. The sample has 73,000 or so clones; roughly 90% are singletons. These receptors lack a known antigen. Sequenced material: unstimulated CD8+ T cells sorted from spleen or lymph node cells, taken before transplant. These receptors were collected from a human donor who was the organ donor for an intestinal transplant. Each CDR3 is given with its conserved first and last residue. A D gene is named only where the DNA matches it firmly. Clone size is shown for a subset of rows, as once, few, many or a class of expanded clone.

TRBV15,17,TRBJ1-5,TRBD1,few,CATSSTQGAGGLQPQHF
TRBV2,13,TRBJ1-2,.,.,CASSDREDYGYTF
TRBV5-4,16,TRBJ1-4,TRBD1,.,CASSFRRRDRAGKLFF
TRBV4-1,19,TRBJ1-6,TRBD1,.,CASSHRGTAFSSYNSPLHF
TRBV7-6,13,TRBJ1-6,.,once,CASSLLRDSPLHF
TRBV23-1,16,TRBJ2-1,TRBD1,.,CASSQSREGAGNEQFF
TRBV4-1,14,TRBJ2-5,TRBD1,.,CASSPSGGVGTQYF
TRBV2,15,TRBJ1-4,.,.,CASSEGIATNEKLFF
TRBV27,14,TRBJ2-3,TRBD2,few,CASSPGGVSDTQYF
TRBV5-1,13,TRBJ1-2,TRBD1,.,CASSTTGGDGYTF
TRBV5-8,14,TRBJ1-4,.,.,CASSSRGTNEQLFF
TRBV27,13,TRBJ2-3,TRBD2,.,CASSGTSWDTQYF
TRBV13,16,TRBJ1-6,.,.,CASSSFSQGLGSPLHF
TRBV19,18,TRBJ2-2,.,.,CASTIQRIHPRNTGELFF
TRBV5-6,17,TRBJ2-5,.,few,CASSLFFGGLSGETQYF
TRBV6-4,16,TRBJ2-3,TRBD2,few,CASSDSTGGNTDTQYF
TRBV7-3,21,TRBJ2-1,TRBD2,.,CASSLIVPPGLAASSYNEQFF
TRBV6-5,15,TRBJ1-6,TRBD1,.,CASSPGAGGPSGLHF
TRBV5-6,14,TRBJ1-2,TRBD1,.,CASSLRDRGDGYTF
TRBV7-6,14,TRBJ1-1,.,.,CASSLDQGNTEAFF
TRBV28,13,TRBJ1-1,.,.,CASSLPPGVEAFF
TRBV28,13,TRBJ1-2,.,.,CASSLENHYGYTF
TRBV2,19,TRBJ1-6,TRBD1,.,CASSVDRGRVFVGNSPLHF
TRBV28,14,TRBJ1-2,TRBD1,.,CASSPGTANYGYTF
TRBV27,13,TRBJ1-1,.,.,CASSLVGGLGAFF
TRBV5-6,14,TRBJ1-1,.,.,CASSQGPGDTEAFF
TRBV5-8,14,TRBJ2-5,TRBD2,.,CASSSGGARETQYF
TRBV13,15,TRBJ1-1,.,.,CASSLRQRLNTEAFF
TRBV27,16,TRBJ2-2,.,.,CASRSSYGGLDGELFF
TRBV5-8,15,TRBJ1-5,.,.,CASSLWGGGGQPQHF
TRBV27,15,TRBJ1-1,.,.,CASSLWQGKNTEAFF
TRBV27,15,TRBJ2-3,.,.,CASSFGRTSTDTQYF
TRBV9,15,TRBJ1-1,.,.,CASSGTGGPHTEAFF
TRBV7-8,17,TRBJ1-5,TRBD1,.,CASSSPPTGVGDQPQHF
TRBV11-2,18,TRBJ2-6,TRBD1,.,CASSATGGEATGANVLTF
TRBV28,18,TRBJ2-1,TRBD1,once,CASSSYSMTGTGGNEQFF
TRBV25-1,15,TRBJ2-1,TRBD1,.,CASSEWAGGYNEQFF
TRBV30,14,TRBJ2-5,TRBD2,.,CAWSGWGGVKTQYF
TRBV27,16,TRBJ2-5,.,.,CASSPLASSRQETQYF
TRBV19,15,TRBJ2-1,.,.,CASSIPDRSYNEQFF
TRBV7-9,16,TRBJ1-4,TRBD1,few,CASSDFPDREEEKLFF
TRBV6-4,15,TRBJ2-2,TRBD1,.,CASSDNRGDTGELFF
TRBV7-2,19,TRBJ1-1,.,.,CASSLGPRRGGAVYTEAFF
TRBV9,15,TRBJ1-6,.,.,CASSVGWGGQSPLHF
TRBV15,16,TRBJ2-5,.,.,CATSRVLAQPQETQYF
TRBV4-3,15,TRBJ2-1,.,.,CASSQDELGAGEQFF
TRBV7-9,15,TRBJ1-1,.,.,CASSLEMGLNTEAFF
TRBV7-9,15,TRBJ2-1,TRBD1,.,CASSTTGTGWYEQFF
TRBV7-8,12,TRBJ2-5,.,.,CASSLAGETQYF
TRBV10-1,16,TRBJ1-4,.,few,CASSDPPTHSSEKLFF
TRBV18,14,TRBJ2-5,.,.,CASSRGSGQETQYF
TRBV11-2,13,TRBJ2-2,TRBD2,.,CASIGLAGAELFF
TRBV6-1,14,TRBJ2-1,TRBD2,.,CASGEASGYNEQFF
TRBV27,14,TRBJ1-1,.,.,CASRTGLMNTEAFF
TRBV7-8,16,TRBJ1-1,.,.,CASSSVTVAMNTEAFF